The clone carrying this T cell receptor (beta chain) was counted a few times. Seattle-derived patients entered the study during active infection and were followed longitudinally. Per the study methods: Estimated nucleated cell counts came from reference gene primer amplification. Using immunoSEQ multiplex PCR, the repertoire was profiled, and TCRdb retains in-frame clones only, with some absent. Clonal size and the V and J genes are those of that table, whereas D and trimming came from the DNA. The data contain 150,000 to 200,000 clones, roughly 80% of them seen just once; the ten biggest clones take up about 14%. The data were taken from a study of blood T cell repertoires in COVID-19. Study information: There were acute and convalescent COVID-19 samples, and they came from the United States, Italy and Spain. Sources were T cells, B-cell-depleted T cells, or PBMCs; the material itself was cDNA or gDNA.

What was sequenced was peripheral blood. This TCR was recovered from a woman aged 70-85 years with COVID-19, enrolled during active disease.

For the CDR3, the DNA is TGTGCCAGTAGTATAACCGACTCCCTTTCACCCCTCCACTTT. Translation: CASSITDSLSPLHF. The rearrangement links TRBV19 to TRBJ1-6; no firm D call. Trimming pared 2 bases from V and 9 bases from J, leaving 11 bases between. CDR1 is LNHDA, CDR2 SQIVND, per germline (reference sequence). This CDR3 has 14 amino acids.